Following are 24 T cell receptor beta chains from one sample sequenced in a study of T cell responses to AZD1222 COVID-19 vaccine. Sequencing used immunoSEQ multiplex PCR; TCRdb keeps in-frame clones, though not all of them. The sample has fewer than 130,000 clones, roughly 90% seen once. Sequenced material: peripheral blood, taken on day 0 of AZD1222 vaccination. Receptor source: an adult in good health.

V and J are TRBV9 and TRBJ1-1; D is unclear. The CDR3 contains 14 residues. The V gene lost 0 bases and the J gene lost 1 base, with 7 bases spanning the gap. From germline, CDR1 is SGDLS and CDR2 YYNGEE. The CDR3 loop is CASSVGPKNTEAFF. The CDR3 nucleotides read TGTGCCAGCAGCGTAGGACCGAAGAACACTGAAGCTTTCTTT.

The chain is built from TRBV11-3 and TRBJ2-5, with 15 bases that match TRBD2. Trimming removed 4 bases from V and 4 bases from J; junction bases left unmatched: 4. CDR1 is SGHNT and CDR2 is YENEEA in the germline V gene. CDR3 length: 16 amino acids. The CDR3 nucleotides read TGTGCCAGCAGCTCTAGGACTAGCGGGGGGGTAGAGACCCAGTACTTC. As protein: CASSSRTSGGVETQYF.

The chain has TRBV7-2 and TRBJ1-1; a possible D gene is TRBD1 (6 bases). There are 14 residues in the CDR3. Germline loops: CDR1 SGHTA, CDR2 FQGNSA. Trimming shortened V by 7 bases and J by 5 bases, and 17 bases separated the two germline ends. DNA of the CDR3: TGTGCCAGCACCCTTGGGCAGGGGCAGACTGAAGCTTTCTTT. Translation: CASTLGQGQTEAFF. The whole variable domain, remainder taken from reference TRBV7-2 and TRBJ1-1, is GAGVSQSPSNKVTEKGKDVELRCDPISGHTALYWYRQSLGQGLEFLIYFQGNSAPDKSGLPSDRFSAERTGGSVSTLTIQRTQQEDSAVYLCASTLGQGQTEAFFGQGTRLTVV.

This sequence joins TRBV6-5 and TRBJ2-2; no firm D call. The CDR3 extends over 12 amino acids. CDR1 and CDR2 from the germline V gene are MNHEY and SVGAGI. Here the CDR3 DNA reads TGTGCGCACGCCCCGAACACCGGGGAGCTGTTTTTT. This translates into CAHAPNTGELFF.

V gene TRBV27 combines with J gene TRBJ1-6; D perhaps matches TRBD1 (5 bases). Germline V gene lookup returns CDR1 MNHEY and CDR2 SMNVEV (reference sequence). CDR3 length equals 13 residues. With 8 bases removed from V and 9 bases from J, the gap between germline ends came to 14 bases. Here the CDR3 reads CASRDREGSPLHF. The CDR3 DNA reads as TGTGCCAGCCGGGACCGGGAGGGTTCACCCCTCCACTTT.

The J gene is TRBJ2-7, the V gene TRBV27; D is possibly TRBD2 (5 bases). The CDR3 has 14 amino acids. Trimming took off 2 bases at V and 4 bases at J, with 12 bases between the two ends. Germline V gene lookup returns CDR1 MNHEY and CDR2 SMNVEV (reference sequence). The CDR3 DNA sequence: TGTGCCAGCAGTTTAAGCCCCCCGGGGTACGAGCAGTACTTC. It specifies CASSLSPPGYEQYF.

The chain carries TRBV19 and TRBJ1-6; the D gene is possibly TRBD1 (5 bases). Germline V lookup: CDR1 LNHDA, CDR2 SQIVND (reference sequence). The V end was cut by 3 bases, the J end by 0 bases, with 21 bases between. The CDR3 length is 20 residues. CDR3 DNA sequence: TGTGCCAGTAGTATGTCTCTGTCCCTTGGGGGGAGCTCCTATAATTCACCCCTCCACTTT. Protein: CASSMSLSLGGSSYNSPLHF.

The V and J genes are TRBV28 and TRBJ1-2, with 7 bases that match TRBD1. Germline V gene data show CDR1 as MDHEN and CDR2 as SYDVKM. This CDR3 spans 13 amino acids. The junction had 6 bases not matched to a gene; V was cut back by 5 bases and J by 6 bases. The CDR3 is CASSPYRGHGYTF. The CDR3 coding sequence is TGTGCCAGCAGTCCCTACAGGGGCCATGGCTACACCTTC.

J is TRBJ1-3 and V is TRBV6-5; 10 bases match TRBD1. Germline assignment: CDR1 MNHEY and CDR2 SVGAGI. The CDR3 contains 15 residues. V gave up 7 bases and J gave up 2 bases; unmatched junction bases: 5. This CDR3 reads CASTSDRGPGNTIYF. The CDR3 nucleotides are TGTGCCAGCACCAGCGACAGGGGGCCTGGAAACACCATATATTTT.

The gene calls are TRBV3-1 (or the pseudogene TRBV3-2) and TRBJ1-1; D is undetermined. The CDR3 is made up of 14 amino acids. V gave up 1 base and J gave up 7 bases, with 13 bases separating them. CDR1 is LGHDT and CDR2 is YNNKEL in the germline V gene (reference sequence). In nucleotides, the CDR3 is TGTGCCAGCAGCCAAGGCTCCGGCAGCCTTGAAGCTTTCTTT. Protein: CASSQGSGSLEAFF.

This clone was observed once. This chain links TRBV7-9 with TRBJ2-5; TRBD1 or TRBD2 may be the D gene (7 bases each). The V end lost 5 bases, the J end lost 5 bases, and 12 bases lay between the germline ends. This CDR3 is built from 13 residues. CDR1 is SEHNR and CDR2 is FQNEAQ in the germline V gene (reference sequence). This CDR3 reads CASSTQGGETQYF. The CDR3 coding sequence is TGTGCCAGCAGCACCCAGGGGGGGGAGACCCAGTACTTC.

CDR3 nucleotide sequence: TGTGCCATAGGATGGGAGGGCTACAACACAGATACGCAGTATTTT. Translated, it gives CAIGWEGYNTDTQYF. This sequence joins TRBV19 and TRBJ2-3, with TRBD2 matching over 7 bases. This CDR3 is built from 15 residues. Looked up from germline, CDR1 is LNHDA and CDR2 is SQIVND (reference sequence). With 10 bases clipped from V and 2 bases from J, the junction kept 12 bases outside the gene matches.

The chain combines TRBV7-2 with TRBJ2-1, with 10 positions matching TRBD2. The V segment lost 7 bases and the J segment 6 bases; nucleotides outside the gene matches: 3. CDR1 is SGHTA and CDR2 is FQGNSA in the germline V gene. This CDR3 is 13 amino acids long. As DNA, the CDR3 is TGTGCCAGCATCGGACTAGCGGCCAATGAGCAGTTCTTC. Amino acid sequence: CASIGLAANEQFF.

The chain joins TRBV9 to TRBJ2-2, with 10 bases fitting TRBD1. The CDR3 is 18 residues long. Germline V gene lookup returns CDR1 SGDLS and CDR2 YYNGEE. V lost 0 bases and J lost 7; bases outside the gene matches: 12. CDR3 sequence (DNA): TGTGCCAGCAGCGTAGCGGCCGGGACAGGGGTGACCGGCGGGGAGCTGTTTTTT. Amino acids: CASSVAAGTGVTGGELFF. Full variable domain (remainder filled in from reference TRBV9 and TRBJ2-2): DSGVTQTPKHLITATGQRVTLRCSPRSGDLSVYWYQQSLDQGLQFLIQYYNGEERAKGNILERFSAQQFPDLHSELNLSSLELGDSALYFCASSVAAGTGVTGGELFFGEGSRLTVL.

The chain has TRBV19 and TRBJ2-2; 9 positions agree with TRBD1. V was clipped by 7 bases and J by 3 bases; unmatched bases: 6. The CDR3 runs to 15 residues. Looked up from germline, CDR1 is LNHDA and CDR2 is SQIVND (reference sequence). The CDR3 is CASTADRGDTGELFF. In DNA, the CDR3 is TGTGCCAGTACCGCCGACAGGGGGGACACCGGGGAGCTGTTTTTT.

This chain uses TRBV10-3 with TRBJ1-1; 7 bases line up with TRBD1. The J segment lost 3 bases and the V segment lost 2 bases, leaving 9 bases of the junction unmatched. Germline V gene lookup returns CDR1 ENHRY and CDR2 SYGVKD. The CDR3 consists of 16 residues. The chain's CDR3 is CAISEGTRGRDTEAFF. The CDR3 DNA follows: TGTGCCATCAGTGAGGGAACCAGGGGGAGGGACACTGAAGCTTTCTTT.

This chain uses TRBV29-1 with TRBJ1-1; tentatively, D is TRBD1 (5 bases). The CDR3 has 14 amino acids. Germline loops: CDR1 SQVTM, CDR2 ANQGSEA. Trimming took 7 bases from V and 4 from J, leaving 19 bases between them. CDR3 bases: TGCAGCGCCTCCATCTCGGGGGTTCGCACTGAAGCTTTCTTT. Protein sequence: CSASISGVRTEAFF.

The V gene is TRBV10-3, the J gene TRBJ1-2; tentatively, D is TRBD1 (6 bases). The V and J ends lost 0 bases and 2 bases respectively, with 10 bases between them. This CDR3 spans 15 amino acids. CDR1 ENHRY and CDR2 SYGVKD come from the germline V gene. CDR3: CAISESGRGNYGYTF. Written as DNA, the CDR3 is TGTGCCATCAGTGAGTCGGGGAGGGGGAACTATGGCTACACCTTC.

The chain is built from TRBV27 and TRBJ2-5; 10 positions match TRBD2. The germline CDR1 and CDR2 sequences are MNHEY and SMNVEV (reference sequence). V shed 5 bases, J shed 3 bases, and the junction held 9 bases outside the gene matches. CDR3 size: 16 residues. The DNA of the CDR3 is TGTGCCAGCAGTCCCCCCCTAGCGGGAGAGGAAGAGACCCAGTACTTC. Residues: CASSPPLAGEEETQYF.

This clone showed up just once. The chain carries TRBV11-3 and TRBJ2-5, with D possibly being TRBD2 (6 bases). The CDR3 is 17 amino acids. The V end was cut by 1 base, the J end by 3 bases, with 18 bases between. The V gene's germline CDR1 is SGHNT and CDR2 YENEEA. CDR3 DNA sequence: TGTGCCAGCAGCTTAGGAAGTCTACTAGCTACGAAAGAGACCCAGTACTTC. Translated: CASSLGSLLATKETQYF.

The chain uses TRBV9 and TRBJ2-5; D gene uncertain. Germline V gene data show CDR1 as SGDLS and CDR2 as YYNGEE. CDR3 length: 15 residues. V gave up 5 bases and J gave up 7 bases, with 21 bases separating them. The CDR3 coding sequence is TGTGCCAGCAGTGCCGGGCTCCCCCGATCAGGGACCCAGTACTTC. Translated: CASSAGLPRSGTQYF.

CDR3 nucleotide sequence: TGTGCCAGCAACACAGGGAACACTGAAGCTTTCTTT. Protein: CASNTGNTEAFF. The rearrangement joins TRBV7-9 to TRBJ1-1, with D possibly TRBD1 on 5 matching bases. Germline V gene data show CDR1 as SEHNR and CDR2 as FQNEAQ (reference sequence). V dropped 7 bases and J dropped 1 base, with 7 bases sitting between them. The CDR3 is 12 residues long.

The chain is built from TRBV7-9 and TRBJ2-3; TRBD2 aligns across 7 bases. The V gene's germline CDR1 is SEHNR and CDR2 FQNEAQ (reference sequence). V shed 5 bases, J shed 0 bases, and the junction held 8 bases outside the gene matches. The CDR3 has 16 residues. CDR3 amino acids: CASSLLGGPSTDTQYF. CDR3 in DNA: TGTGCCAGCAGCCTGCTGGGAGGGCCGAGCACAGATACGCAGTATTTT.

The CDR3 bases are TGTGCCAGCAGCCCCGGGGGGGGAGAGACCCAGTACTTC. Its protein is CASSPGGGETQYF. The chain combines TRBV28 with TRBJ2-5; TRBD2 matches 8 bases. V dropped 6 bases and J dropped 4; count of bases not matched to a gene: 4. This CDR3 region has 13 residues. Looked up from germline, CDR1 is MDHEN and CDR2 is SYDVKM.